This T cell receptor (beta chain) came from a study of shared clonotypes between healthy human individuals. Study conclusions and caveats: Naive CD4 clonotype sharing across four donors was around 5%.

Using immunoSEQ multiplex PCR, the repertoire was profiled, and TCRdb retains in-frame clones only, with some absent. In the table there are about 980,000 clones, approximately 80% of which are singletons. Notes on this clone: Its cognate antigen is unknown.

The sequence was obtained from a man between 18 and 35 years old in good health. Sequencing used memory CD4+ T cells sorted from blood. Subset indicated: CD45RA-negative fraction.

DNA of the CDR3: TGTGCCAGCAGTTTGTTCGGGGGCCGCTATGGCTACACCTTC. As protein: CASSLFGGRYGYTF. The chain employs TRBV28 and TRBJ1-2; D possibly corresponds to TRBD1 (6 bases). Trimming took off 3 bases at V and 4 bases at J, with 12 bases between the two ends. There are 14 residues in the CDR3. The germline CDR1 and CDR2 sequences are MDHEN and SYDVKM.